This is a list of T cell receptor beta chains from one sample in a study of cytomegalovirus exposure and HLA in healthy donors. Data came from immunoSEQ multiplex PCR; TCRdb stores just in-frame clones and leaves some out. The sample records approximately 20,000 clones, 97% being singletons. Sequencing was performed on PBMCs. All receptors come from a man younger than 40 in good health and CMV-seropositive. Both conserved end residues are part of each CDR3. A D gene is named only where the DNA matches it firmly. Clone size appears in some rows only: once, few, many, or a class for an expanded clone.

>few|TRBJ2-7|.|TRBV28
CASSLLGGSLYEQYF
TGTGCCAGCAGTTTATTAGGGGGAAGTCTTTACGAGCAGTACTTC
>.|TRBJ2-1|TRBD2|TRBV18
CASSSRLATYNEQFF
TGTGCCAGCTCATCGAGACTAGCGACCTACAATGAGCAGTTCTTC
>.|TRBJ1-1|.|TRBV27
CASSLSARQSEAFF
TGTGCCAGCAGTTTATCGGCCAGGCAGTCTGAAGCTTTCTTT
>.|TRBJ1-3|.|TRBV10-3
CAIRGGSGNTIYF
TGTGCCATAAGAGGGGGTTCTGGAAACACCATATATTTT
>once|TRBJ2-3|.|TRBV6-6
CASLSDTQYF
TGTGCCAGCTTATCAGATACGCAGTATTTT
>once|TRBJ1-2|.|TRBV13
CASKGQPHPATF
TGTGCCAGCAAAGGACAGCCCCATCCTGCCACCTTC
>.|TRBJ2-1|TRBD2|TRBV27
CASSPSRGLGYYNEQFF
TGTGCCAGCAGTCCCTCTCGGGGACTAGGATACTACAATGAGCAGTTCTTC
>.|TRBJ1-2|TRBD1|TRBV5-6
CASSLGTGYGYTF
TGTGCCAGCAGTTTGGGGACAGGCTATGGCTACACCTTC
>.|TRBJ1-1|TRBD1|TRBV23-1
CALGTAFTEAFF
TGCGCCCTTGGGACAGCGTTCACTGAAGCTTTCTTT
>.|TRBJ2-7|TRBD1|TRBV27
CASRSPGQGAYEQYF
TGTGCCAGCAGATCACCGGGACAGGGGGCCTACGAGCAGTACTTC
>once|TRBJ2-7|.|TRBV28
CASSLGQSMYEQYF
TGTGCCAGCAGTTTAGGGCAGTCTATGTACGAGCAGTACTTC
>.|TRBJ1-5|TRBD1|TRBV7-9
CASSLGTGMNQPQHF
TGTGCCAGCAGCTTAGGGACAGGGATGAATCAGCCCCAGCATTTT
>.|TRBJ1-2|TRBD1|TRBV5-1
CASSPDRGPTGYTF
TGCGCCAGCAGCCCGGACAGGGGGCCGACTGGCTACACCTTC
>.|TRBJ2-3|.|TRBV9
CASSVAGTDTQYF
TGTGCCAGCAGCGTCGCAGGGACAGATACGCAGTATTTT
>.|TRBJ2-7|TRBD2|TRBV9
CASSVVAGGYEQYF
TGTGCCAGCAGCGTAGTGGCGGGAGGCTACGAGCAGTACTTC
>.|TRBJ1-2|.|TRBV9
CASSVGEEGYGYTF
TGTGCCAGCAGCGTGGGAGAGGAGGGTTATGGCTACACCTTC
>.|TRBJ2-3|TRBD1|TRBV13
CASSPDRVCTQYF
TGTGCCAGCAGCCCGGACAGGGTTTGTACGCAGTATTTT
>.|TRBJ1-2|.|TRBV5-1
CASSLIQTGYGYTF
TGCGCCAGCAGCCTGATACAGACCGGATATGGCTACACCTTC
>.|TRBJ2-4|TRBD2|TRBV7-9
CASSLWIREGNIQYF
TGTGCCAGCAGCTTATGGATCAGGGAGGGTAACATTCAGTACTTC
>once|TRBJ2-3|TRBD1|TRBV6-5
CASSYYRGTDTQYF
TGTGCCAGCAGTTATTACAGGGGAACAGATACGCAGTATTTT
>once|TRBJ2-3|TRBD2|TRBV27
CASSLTLAGVADTQYF
TGTGCCAGCAGTTTAACCCTAGCGGGAGTGGCAGATACGCAGTATTTT
>.|TRBJ2-7|.|TRBV6-1
CASSGGGIGGNKYEQYF
TGTGCCAGCAGTGGTGGAGGGATCGGCGGGAATAAGTACGAGCAGTACTTC
>once|TRBJ1-2|.|TRBV21-1
CASSKVAGASYGYTF
TGTGCCAGCAGCAAAGTGGCGGGGGCGAGCTATGGCTACACCTTC
>.|TRBJ1-2|.|TRBV27
CASTRTTALNYGYTF
TGTGCCAGCACCCGAACGACAGCCCTTAACTATGGCTACACCTTC
>.|TRBJ1-3|.|TRBV14
CASSQDGSVSGNTIYF
TGTGCCAGCAGCCAAGACGGGAGTGTCTCTGGAAACACCATATATTTT
>.|TRBJ2-2|TRBD1|TRBV27
CASSTNRGGTGELFF
TGTGCCAGCAGTACCAACAGGGGTGGAACCGGGGAGCTGTTTTTT
>.|TRBJ2-7|TRBD2|TRBV29-1
CSTGLAGVTEQYF
TGCAGCACAGGACTAGCGGGAGTTACCGAGCAGTACTTC
>.|TRBJ2-1|.|TRBV28
CASWLGGPSSYNEQFF
TGTGCCAGCTGGTTGGGGGGGCCAAGCTCCTACAATGAGCAGTTCTTC
>.|TRBJ1-2|.|TRBV5-5
CASSFRVREVGYTF
TGTGCCAGCAGCTTTAGGGTCAGGGAGGTCGGCTACACCTTC
>once|TRBJ2-2|.|TRBV9
CASSFSGRNTGELFF
TGTGCCAGCAGCTTCAGCGGCAGGAACACCGGGGAGCTGTTTTTT
>.|TRBJ1-2|.|TRBV27
CASSSGGRSGYTF
TGTGCCAGCAGTTCTGGTGGCAGAAGTGGCTACACCTTC
>.|TRBJ2-1|TRBD2|TRBV9
CASSVRTSGGRAEQFF
TGTGCCAGCAGCGTACGAACTAGCGGGGGCCGGGCTGAGCAGTTCTTC
>once|TRBJ2-7|.|TRBV11-2
CASSLENGASYEQYF
TGTGCCAGCAGCTTAGAGAATGGGGCATCCTACGAGCAGTACTTC
>once|TRBJ2-7|TRBD2|TRBV5-4
CASSRSTSGIWNEQYF
TGTGCCAGCAGCCGATCGACTAGCGGGATATGGAACGAGCAGTACTTC
>.|TRBJ1-1|.|TRBV28
CASSGDLSGTEAFF
TGTGCCAGCAGTGGTGATTTATCGGGCACTGAAGCTTTCTTT
>.|TRBJ2-7|.|TRBV5-1
CASSADYEQYF
TGCGCCAGCAGCGCGGACTACGAGCAGTACTTC
>.|TRBJ2-7|.|TRBV29-1
CSALLGYEQYF
TGCAGCGCACTACTCGGGTACGAGCAGTACTTC
>.|TRBJ2-4|.|TRBV4-1
CASSEGSSGFSAKNIQYF
TGCGCCAGCAGCGAGGGTTCGAGTGGTTTTTCTGCCAAAAACATTCAGTACTTC
>.|TRBJ2-7|TRBD2|TRBV28
CASIRLAGGGNYEQYF
TGTGCCAGCATAAGACTAGCGGGAGGGGGAAACTACGAGCAGTACTTC
>.|TRBJ2-1|.|TRBV15
CATSRDFAGNNEQFF
TGTGCCACCAGCAGAGATTTCGCGGGTAACAATGAGCAGTTCTTC
>.|TRBJ1-2|.|TRBV11-2
CASSKAGGAGYGYTF
TGTGCCAGCAGCAAGGCGGGGGGCGCTGGCTATGGCTACACCTTC
>.|TRBJ1-2|TRBD1|TRBV6-1
CASSDGTGVGYTF
TGTGCCAGCAGTGATGGGACAGGGGTGGGCTACACCTTC
>.|TRBJ2-1|.|TRBV5-1
CASSSRSPRYNEQFF
TGCGCCAGCAGCTCCAGATCCCCCAGATACAATGAGCAGTTCTTC
>.|TRBJ1-3|.|TRBV5-1
CASSLTGAYSGNTIYF
TGCGCCAGCAGCTTGACAGGAGCTTATTCTGGAAACACCATATATTTT
>.|TRBJ2-7|TRBD2|TRBV10-3
CAIAPSGTAYEQYF
TGTGCCATCGCTCCTAGCGGGACGGCCTACGAGCAGTACTTC
>.|TRBJ2-6|TRBD1|TRBV9
CASSARQGSGANVLTF
TGTGCCAGCAGCGCCCGACAGGGGTCTGGGGCCAACGTCCTGACTTTC